The present entry profiles one TCR beta chain with its context. Its antigen is still unknown. Whenever a sample was processed, at least 6.5 million PBMCs were isolated. Samples each yielded at least 5.5 micrograms of total RNA. Combining a sample-barcoded 5' primer with a J-beta primer mix, a second PCR ran for roughly 7 to 12 cycles. Each CDR3 protein gets one entry after TCRdb re-called the 5' RACE reads with MiXCR. The sample lists about 640,000 distinct CDR3 sequences, 45% to 65% seen once, with approximately 37% in the top ten. This CDR3 comprises 16 residues. Germline V gene sequence: CDR1 MNHEY, CDR2 SVGEGT. The data were obtained in a study of blood T cells in healthy people across ages. Study findings and constraints: Versus aged donors, long-lived donors had higher diversity and more naive CD4+ cells.

The chain recombines TRBV6-2 or TRBV6-3 with TRBJ2-1, with 7 bases identical to TRBD2. Near its end, the DNA agrees better with TRBJ2-7, so the J call may be wrong. Input material: blood. This TCR was sampled from a man aged 60 to 75 in good health. CDR3 in DNA: TGTGCCAGCAGTTACCCAGCGGGGAGAGCCTACAATGAGCAGTACTTC. It is translated as CASSYPAGRAYNEQYF.